The clone carrying this T cell receptor beta chain was seen ten or more times. The antigen is unknown. The sample comes from a study of CD8 T cells in ankylosing spondylitis. Study conclusions and caveats: A TCR beta motif of several highly homologous variants seemed to mark ankylosing spondylitis blood. The study looked at matched synovial fluid samples from ankylosing spondylitis patients. Disease-linked clones were reported to be significantly enriched there. Existing reports had already noted some motif variants in reactive arthritis synovial fluid and blood.

Trimming took 0 bases from V and 6 from J, leaving 4 bases between them. Germline CDR1 reads SGHRS; CDR2 reads YFSETQ. This CDR3 is 11 amino acids long. Scientists made TCR beta libraries using quantitative 5'-RACE with molecular barcodes. TCRdb reprocessed the 5' RACE reads via MiXCR and lists one record per CDR3 protein. The sample holds approximately 540,000 distinct CDR3 sequences, about 13% seen once. Material: blood, either unsorted or a sorted T cell fraction (not recorded which). The rearrangement joins TRBV5-1 to TRBJ2-7; D is unresolved. The sequence was collected from a male donor with ankylosing spondylitis. CDR3 region: CASSLGREQYF. DNA for the CDR3: TGCGCCAGCAGCTTGGGACGCGAGCAGTACTTC.